The 5 T cell receptor beta chains in this list originate from one sample, sequenced in a study of early T cells in non-severe SARS-CoV-2 infection. TCRdb re-called the 5' RACE reads through MiXCR, storing one row per CDR3 protein. This sample carries approximately 62,000 distinct CDR3 sequences, about an eighth of them seen once, and the ten largest clones take 4% to 5%. The specimen sequenced was whole blood. These receptors all stem from an adult who was a healthcare worker with PCR-confirmed SARS-CoV-2 infection or an uninfected control (not recorded which).

The V and J genes are TRBV6-1 and TRBJ2-3; D remains unclear. The CDR3 covers 15 residues. V was shortened by 2 bases and J by 1 base, with 10 bases between the two germline ends. Germline-derived CDR1 and CDR2 are MNHNS and SASEGT. The CDR3 sequence: CASSERDYGTDTQYF. The CDR3 bases are TGTGCCAGCAGTGAAAGGGATTATGGCACAGATACGCAGTATTTT.

The table lists this clonotype with a few counts. For the CDR3, the DNA is TGCAGTGCCAAGGTGGGGACAGGCAACAATGAGCAGTTCTTC. Protein product: CSAKVGTGNNEQFF. The gene calls are TRBV20-1 and TRBJ2-1; 8 bases fit TRBD1. The J segment lost 5 bases and the V segment lost 6 bases, leaving 9 bases of the junction unmatched. The CDR3 consists of 14 residues. Per the germline V gene, CDR1 is DFQATT and CDR2 is SNEGSKA (reference sequence).

V usage is TRBV12-5 and J usage is TRBJ2-2; D might be TRBD2 (5 bases). Trimming stripped 6 bases from V and 5 bases from J, with 10 bases between. The CDR3 consists of 13 residues. Germline CDR1 LGHNT, CDR2 FRNRAP. CDR3 residues: CASGFGGTGELFF. CDR3 sequence (DNA): TGTGCTAGTGGCTTCGGCGGGACCGGGGAGCTGTTTTTT.

In its sample, this clonotype was seen many times. V usage is TRBV4-3 and J usage is TRBJ1-1; D uncertain. The V end lost 1 base, the J end lost 0 bases, and 3 bases lay between the germline ends. Germline V gives CDR1 LGHNA, CDR2 YSLEER. The CDR3 is 13 amino acids. The chain's CDR3 is CASSQVLNTEAFF. As DNA, the CDR3 is TGCGCCAGCAGCCAAGTACTGAACACTGAAGCTTTCTTT.

CDR3: CASSSFQNTEAFF. CDR3 DNA: TGCGCCAGCAGCTCGTTTCAGAACACTGAAGCTTTCTTT. The rearrangement joins TRBV5-1 to TRBJ1-1; D remains ambiguous. The V gene's germline CDR1 is SGHRS and CDR2 YFSETQ. The CDR3 extends over 13 amino acids. V dropped 3 bases and J dropped 1 base, with 7 bases sitting between them. The whole variable domain, remainder taken from reference TRBV5-1 and TRBJ1-1, is KAGVTQTPRYLIKTRGQQVTLSCSPISGHRSVSWYQQTPGQGLQFLFEYFSETQRNKGNFPGRFSGRQFSNSRSEMNVSTLELGDSALYLCASSSFQNTEAFFGQGTRLTVV.